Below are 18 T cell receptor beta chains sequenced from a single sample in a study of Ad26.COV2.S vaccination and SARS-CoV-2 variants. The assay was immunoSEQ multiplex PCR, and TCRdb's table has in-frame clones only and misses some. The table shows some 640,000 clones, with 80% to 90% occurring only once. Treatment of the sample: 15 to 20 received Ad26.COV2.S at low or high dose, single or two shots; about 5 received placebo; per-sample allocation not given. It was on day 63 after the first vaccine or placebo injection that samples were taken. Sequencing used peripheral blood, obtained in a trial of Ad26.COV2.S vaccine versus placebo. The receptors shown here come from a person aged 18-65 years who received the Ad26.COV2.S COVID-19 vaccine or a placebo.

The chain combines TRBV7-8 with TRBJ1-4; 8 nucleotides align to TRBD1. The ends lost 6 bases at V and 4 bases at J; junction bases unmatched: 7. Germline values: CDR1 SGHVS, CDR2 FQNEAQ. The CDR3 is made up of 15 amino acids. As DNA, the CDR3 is TGTGCCAGCAGACGCGGACAGGGTGGTAATGAAAAACTGTTTTTT. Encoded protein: CASRRGQGGNEKLFF.

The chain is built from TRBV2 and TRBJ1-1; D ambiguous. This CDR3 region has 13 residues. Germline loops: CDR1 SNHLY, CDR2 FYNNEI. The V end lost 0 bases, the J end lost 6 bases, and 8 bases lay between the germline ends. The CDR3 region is CASSEAKDAEAFF. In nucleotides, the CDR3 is TGTGCCAGCAGTGAAGCGAAGGACGCTGAAGCTTTCTTT.

CDR3 bases: TGTGCCAGCAGCTCCCGGGACAGGATATCCACAGATACGCAGTATTTT. Translated: CASSSRDRISTDTQYF. The chain carries TRBV5-8 and TRBJ2-3; 8 bases line up with TRBD1. After removal of 3 bases from V and 2 bases from J, the junction contained 8 bases not matched to a gene. CDR3 length equals 16 residues. Germline-derived CDR1 and CDR2 are SGHTS and YDEGEE.

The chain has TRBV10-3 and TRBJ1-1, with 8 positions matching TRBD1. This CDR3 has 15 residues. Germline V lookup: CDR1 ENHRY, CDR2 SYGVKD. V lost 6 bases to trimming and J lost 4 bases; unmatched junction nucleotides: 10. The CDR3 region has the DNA TGTGCCATCAGAAGCGGGACAGGCATCAGCACTGAAGCTTTCTTT. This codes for CAIRSGTGISTEAFF.

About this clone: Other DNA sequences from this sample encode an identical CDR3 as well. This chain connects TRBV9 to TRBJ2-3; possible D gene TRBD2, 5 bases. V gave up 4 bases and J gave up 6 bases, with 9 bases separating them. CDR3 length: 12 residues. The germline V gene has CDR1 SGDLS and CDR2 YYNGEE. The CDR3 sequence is CASSPRGDTQYF. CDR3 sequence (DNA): TGTGCCAGCAGCCCCCGAGGGGATACGCAGTATTTT.

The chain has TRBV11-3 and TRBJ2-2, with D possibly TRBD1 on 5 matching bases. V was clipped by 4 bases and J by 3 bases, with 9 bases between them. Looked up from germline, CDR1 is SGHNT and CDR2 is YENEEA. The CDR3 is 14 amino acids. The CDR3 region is CASSSRQYTGELFF. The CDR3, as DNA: TGTGCCAGCAGCTCGAGACAGTACACCGGGGAGCTGTTTTTT.

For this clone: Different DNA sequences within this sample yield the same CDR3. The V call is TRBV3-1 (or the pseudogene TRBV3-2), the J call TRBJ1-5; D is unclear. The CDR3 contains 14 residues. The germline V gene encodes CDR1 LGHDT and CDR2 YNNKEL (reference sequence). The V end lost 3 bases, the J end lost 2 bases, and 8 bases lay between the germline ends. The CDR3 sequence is CASSQGGGNQPQHF. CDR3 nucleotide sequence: TGTGCCAGCAGCCAGGGAGGAGGCAATCAGCCCCAGCATTTT.

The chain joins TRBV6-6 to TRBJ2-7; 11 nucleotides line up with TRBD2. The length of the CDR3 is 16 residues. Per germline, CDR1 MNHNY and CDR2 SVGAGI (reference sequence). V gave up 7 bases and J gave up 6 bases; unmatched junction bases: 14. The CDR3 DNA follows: TGTGCCAGCACCCCCTCCCCACTAGCGGGAGTGGTCGAGCAGTACTTC. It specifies CASTPSPLAGVVEQYF.

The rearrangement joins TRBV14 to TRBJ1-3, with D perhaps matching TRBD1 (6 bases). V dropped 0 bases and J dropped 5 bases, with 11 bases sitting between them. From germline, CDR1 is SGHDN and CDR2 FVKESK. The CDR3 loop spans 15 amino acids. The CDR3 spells CASSQDRTARNTIYF. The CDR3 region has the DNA TGTGCCAGCAGCCAAGACCGGACAGCAAGAAACACCATATATTTT.

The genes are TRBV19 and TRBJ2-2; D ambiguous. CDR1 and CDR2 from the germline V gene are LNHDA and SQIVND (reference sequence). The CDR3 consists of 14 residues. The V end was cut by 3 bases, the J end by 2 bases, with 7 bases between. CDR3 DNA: TGTGCCAGTAGTATTAAGGGAAACACCGGGGAGCTGTTTTTT. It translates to CASSIKGNTGELFF.

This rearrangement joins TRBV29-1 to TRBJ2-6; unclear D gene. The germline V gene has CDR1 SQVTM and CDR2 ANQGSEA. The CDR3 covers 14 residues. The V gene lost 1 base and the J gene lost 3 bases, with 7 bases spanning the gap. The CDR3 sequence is CSVEASGGANVLTF. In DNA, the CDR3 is TGCAGCGTTGAAGCCTCGGGTGGGGCCAACGTCCTGACTTTC.

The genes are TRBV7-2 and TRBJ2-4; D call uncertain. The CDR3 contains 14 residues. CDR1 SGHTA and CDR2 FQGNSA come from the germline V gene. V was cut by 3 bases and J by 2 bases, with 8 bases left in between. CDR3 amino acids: CASSFDVTKNIQYF. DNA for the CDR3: TGTGCCAGCAGCTTCGACGTAACCAAAAACATTCAGTACTTC. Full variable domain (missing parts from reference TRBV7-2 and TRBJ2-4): GAGVSQSPSNKVTEKGKDVELRCDPISGHTALYWYRQSLGQGLEFLIYFQGNSAPDKSGLPSDRFSAERTGGSVSTLTIQRTQQEDSAVYLCASSFDVTKNIQYFGAGTRLSVL.

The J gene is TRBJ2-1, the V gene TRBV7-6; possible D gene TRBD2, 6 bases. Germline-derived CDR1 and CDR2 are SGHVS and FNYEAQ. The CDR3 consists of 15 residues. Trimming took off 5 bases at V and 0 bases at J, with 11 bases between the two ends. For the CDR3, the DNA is TGTGCCAGCAGCCTACGGGGGAGCTCCTACAATGAGCAGTTCTTC. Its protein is CASSLRGSSYNEQFF.

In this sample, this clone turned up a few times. CDR3 DNA sequence: TGTGCCAGCAGCTTAAGGCCAGAGTATAGCAATCAGCCCCAGCATTTT. Protein: CASSLRPEYSNQPQHF. The chain carries TRBV7-3 and TRBJ1-5; D not certain. The CDR3 contains 16 residues. Trimming cost V 1 base and J 0 bases, with 10 bases left between them. Germline values: CDR1 SGHTA, CDR2 FQGTGA.

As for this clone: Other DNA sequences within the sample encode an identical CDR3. The CDR3 DNA sequence: TGTGCCTGGAGTGAGGCAGGGAGTACAGATACGCAGTATTTT. Its translation is CAWSEAGSTDTQYF. V gene TRBV30 combines with J gene TRBJ2-3; D could derive from TRBD1 or TRBD2 (5 bases each). CDR3 length: 14 residues. Germline V lookup: CDR1 GTSNPN, CDR2 SVGIG (reference sequence). V was shortened by 1 base and J by 3 bases, with 11 bases between the two germline ends.

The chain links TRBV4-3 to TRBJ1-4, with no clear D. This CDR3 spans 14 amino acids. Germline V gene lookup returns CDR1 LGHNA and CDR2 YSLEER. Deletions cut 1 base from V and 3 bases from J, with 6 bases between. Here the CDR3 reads CASSQAGSNEKLFF. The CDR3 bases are TGCGCCAGCAGCCAAGCAGGATCTAATGAAAAACTGTTTTTT.

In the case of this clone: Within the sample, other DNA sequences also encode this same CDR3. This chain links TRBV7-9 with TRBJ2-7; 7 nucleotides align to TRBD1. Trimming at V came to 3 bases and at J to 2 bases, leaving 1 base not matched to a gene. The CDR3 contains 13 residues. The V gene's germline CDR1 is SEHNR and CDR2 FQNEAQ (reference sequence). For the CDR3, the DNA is TGTGCCAGCAGCTTGGACAGGACCTACGAGCAGTACTTC. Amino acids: CASSLDRTYEQYF.

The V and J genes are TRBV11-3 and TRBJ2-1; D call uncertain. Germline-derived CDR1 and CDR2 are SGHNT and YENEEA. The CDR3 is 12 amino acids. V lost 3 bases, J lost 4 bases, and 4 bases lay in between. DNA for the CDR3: TGTGCCAGCAGCTTCGTTTACAATGAGCAGTTCTTC. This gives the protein CASSFVYNEQFF.